The subject of this entry is one T cell receptor beta chain. Some clones are missing from TCRdb's copy, which holds only in-frame ones; the method was immunoSEQ multiplex PCR. Altogether 150,000 to 200,000 clones are present, about 92% being singletons, with the ten largest covering 1.3% to 1.5%. The data originate from a study of control samples from healthy donors and cancer patients. Germline V lookup: CDR1 SGHAT, CDR2 FQNNGV. This CDR3 has 15 amino acids. Trimming removed 2 bases at V and 8 bases at J, with 15 bases between. The sequence was collected from a man aged 25 to 40 in good health. The V and J genes are TRBV11-2 and TRBJ1-4, with a possible D match to TRBD1 (6 bases). The sequencing input was blood. CDR3 in DNA: TGTGCCAGCAGCTTAAGGGCAGGGGCAGGAGAAAAACTGTTTTTT. It yields the protein CASSLRAGAGEKLFF.